A single T cell receptor (beta chain) is shown here with its context. The antigen remains undetermined. V shed 4 bases and J shed 0 bases, with 14 bases lying between them. Per germline, CDR1 SEHNR and CDR2 FQNEAQ (reference sequence). The CDR3 is 16 amino acids. Positively selected for CCR7, the CD45RO-negative cells used as naive CD8 cells excluded terminally differentiated effector memory CD45RA+ cells. This record belongs to a study of shared clonotypes between healthy human individuals. Overall study findings and caveats: Generation probabilities of non-shared clonotypes were lower (relative to those shared by all four donors).

Measured with immunoSEQ multiplex PCR; TCRdb has only the in-frame clones, and not every one. The sample contains hundreds of thousands of clones, 96% of which appear only once. The TCR was taken from a man aged 30 to 39 in good health. Source material: naive CD8+ T cells sorted from blood. This sequence joins TRBV7-9 and TRBJ2-3; D not resolved. In nucleotides, the CDR3 is TGTGCCAGCAGCTCTCCTCAGGCGACTAGCACAGATACGCAGTATTTT. Translation: CASSSPQATSTDTQYF.